Below are 11 T cell receptor beta chains sequenced from a single sample in a study of T cells after yellow fever vaccination. MiXCR, run by TCRdb on the 5' RACE reads, gives a single entry per CDR3 protein. The sample consists of around 300,000 distinct CDR3 sequences, 3.5% to 4.5% of them appearing once. Sequenced material: PBMCs, taken 15 days after the yellow fever booster vaccination. These receptors were taken from a man in his late teens or twenties who received the YFV17D yellow fever vaccine.

This clonotype has only a few counts. This chain connects TRBV9 to TRBJ2-5, with D tentatively TRBD1 (5 bases). Germline loops: CDR1 SGDLS, CDR2 YYNGEE. Trimming pared 4 bases from V and 1 base from J, leaving 8 bases between. CDR3 length: 13 amino acids. The CDR3 protein is CASSRQFQETQYF. CDR3 in DNA: TGTGCCAGCAGCAGACAGTTCCAAGAGACCCAGTACTTC.

This clonotype was counted a few times. The chain combines TRBV20-1 with TRBJ2-3, with TRBD2 identical over 9 bases. The CDR3 sequence is 16 residues long. Germline lookup yields CDR1 DFQATT and CDR2 SNEGSKA (reference sequence). V trimming: 1 base; J trimming: 4 bases; junction bases outside the gene matches: 9. Written as DNA, the CDR3 is TGCAGTGCTAGAGCCTTGGCGGGAGGGGCCGCAGATACGCAGTATTTT. Translated: CSARALAGGAADTQYF.

This clonotype was counted a few times. The CDR3 bases are TGTGCCAGCAGCAAGGGTTTCGGCACAGATACGCAGTATTTT. Amino acids: CASSKGFGTDTQYF. V usage is TRBV2 and J usage is TRBJ2-3; D gene uncertain. The V end was cut by 6 bases, the J end by 1 base, with 11 bases between. Germline lookup yields CDR1 SNHLY and CDR2 FYNNEI. CDR3 length: 14 amino acids.

With regard to this clonotype: One end of the junction varies from germline; a read error may be responsible. The chain links TRBV5-1 to TRBJ1-1, with unresolved D. CDR1 and CDR2 from the germline V gene are SGHRS and YFSETQ. The CDR3 extends over 13 amino acids. This CDR3 reads CASSAGLNSEAFF. CDR3 coding DNA: TGCGCCAGCAGCGCCGGTTTGAACTCTGAAGCTTTCTTT.

This clonotype was counted at least ten times. The rearrangement uses TRBV5-1 and TRBJ2-1; D is unresolved. Trimming took off 7 bases at V and 7 bases at J, with 9 bases between the two ends. From germline, CDR1 is SGHRS and CDR2 YFSETQ. This CDR3 spans 11 amino acids. CDR3 DNA: TGCGCCAGCGCGTCTGGGAATGAGCAGTTCTTC. Protein sequence: CASASGNEQFF. Supplemented by reference TRBV5-1 and TRBJ2-1, the full variable domain reads KAGVTQTPRYLIKTRGQQVTLSCSPISGHRSVSWYQQTPGQGLQFLFEYFSETQRNKGNFPGRFSGRQFSNSRSEMNVSTLELGDSALYLCASASGNEQFFGPGTRLTVL.

This clonotype was recorded at least ten times. The chain has TRBV5-1 and TRBJ2-2; D is unresolved. With 4 bases removed from V and 2 bases from J, the gap between germline ends came to 18 bases. This CDR3 has 17 amino acids. The germline CDR1 and CDR2 sequences are SGHRS and YFSETQ. In DNA form, the CDR3 reads TGCGCCAGCAGCCCCACTCTTGGATCCTTTAACACCGGGGAGCTGTTTTTT. Translated, it gives CASSPTLGSFNTGELFF.

This clonotype was seen at least ten times. This chain links TRBV5-1 with TRBJ2-2; no clear D. V shed 7 bases and J shed 0 bases, with 16 bases lying between them. CDR3 length: 16 amino acids. Germline lookup yields CDR1 SGHRS and CDR2 YFSETQ. For the CDR3, the DNA is TGCGCCAGCTCCTCGACGACCATAACGAACACCGGGGAGCTGTTTTTT. Translated, it gives CASSSTTITNTGELFF.

This clonotype came up many times. The chain couples TRBV10-3 to TRBJ1-6; possible D gene TRBD1, 6 bases. Germline values: CDR1 ENHRY, CDR2 SYGVKD. The ends were cut back, 10 bases at V and 8 bases at J, with 27 bases in the middle. There are 17 residues in the CDR3. The chain's CDR3 is CATRAGTHPYSDSPLHF. Written as DNA, the CDR3 is TGTGCCACCCGGGCGGGGACACATCCCTACAGCGATTCACCCCTCCACTTT.

J is TRBJ2-1 and V is TRBV20-1; possibly TRBD2 for D (7 bases). V lost 0 bases and J lost 6, with 12 bases in between. Per the germline V gene, CDR1 is DFQATT and CDR2 is SNEGSKA (reference sequence). CDR3 length: 14 residues. The CDR3, as DNA: TGCAGTGCTAGAGATGGAGGGGGGGTCAATGAGCAGTTCTTC. Amino acid sequence: CSARDGGGVNEQFF.

This clonotype was detected many times. This chain uses TRBV7-9 with TRBJ1-2; D gene ambiguous. Germline V gene data show CDR1 as SEHNR and CDR2 as FQNEAQ (reference sequence). The CDR3 consists of 13 residues. Trimming removed 5 bases from V and 3 bases from J, with 10 bases in between. The CDR3 is CASSARTDYGYTF. The CDR3 nucleotides are TGTGCCAGCAGCGCCCGGACGGACTATGGCTACACCTTC.

This clonotype was found many times. The rearrangement joins TRBV20-1 to TRBJ2-1, with a possible D match to TRBD2 (5 bases). Germline V gives CDR1 DFQATT, CDR2 SNEGSKA (reference sequence). This CDR3 has 13 amino acids. V shed 6 bases and J shed 8 bases, with 17 bases lying between them. In DNA form, the CDR3 reads TGCAGTGCCCCGGACTGGCGGTGGGATGAGCAGTTCTTC. Translation gives CSAPDWRWDEQFF.